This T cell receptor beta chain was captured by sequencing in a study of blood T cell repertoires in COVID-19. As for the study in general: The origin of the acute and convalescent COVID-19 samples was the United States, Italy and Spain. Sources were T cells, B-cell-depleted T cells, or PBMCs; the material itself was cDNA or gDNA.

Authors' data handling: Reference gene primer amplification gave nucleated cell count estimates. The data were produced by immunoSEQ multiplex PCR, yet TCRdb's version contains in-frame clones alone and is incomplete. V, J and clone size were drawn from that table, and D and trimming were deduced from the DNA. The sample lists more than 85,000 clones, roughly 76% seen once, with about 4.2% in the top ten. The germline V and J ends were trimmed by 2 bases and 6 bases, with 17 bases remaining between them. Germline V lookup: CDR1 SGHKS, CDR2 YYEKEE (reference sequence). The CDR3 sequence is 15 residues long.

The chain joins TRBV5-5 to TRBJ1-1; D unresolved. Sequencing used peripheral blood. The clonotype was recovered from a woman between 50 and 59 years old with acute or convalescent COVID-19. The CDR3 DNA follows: TGTGCCAGCAGCTTCTCGGCAGCCATTCGGGCTGAAGCTTTCTTT. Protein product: CASSFSAAIRAEAFF. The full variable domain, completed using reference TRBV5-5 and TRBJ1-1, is DAGVTQSPTHLIKTRGQQVTLRCSPISGHKSVSWYQQVLGQGPQFIFQYYEKEERGRGNFPDRFSARQFPNYSSELNVNALLLGDSALYLCASSFSAAIRAEAFFGQGTRLTVV.